This paragraph covers one T cell receptor beta chain sequence. What it recognizes is unknown. The V end was cut by 0 bases, the J end by 3 bases, with 11 bases between. Germline CDR1 and CDR2: LGHNA and YSLEER. This CDR3 has 15 residues. This record comes from a study of cytomegalovirus exposure and HLA in healthy donors. Study-level findings and limits: Cytomegalovirus association was listed for 150 to 200 TCR beta chains.

PCR was performed using 60 Vbeta and 13 Jbeta primers. Clones were read by immunoSEQ multiplex PCR, and TCRdb kept only the in-frame ones, dropping some. This table holds approximately 170,000 clones, 80% to 90% found once. This chain joins TRBV4-3 and TRBJ1-1; D possibly corresponds to TRBD1 (5 bases). The sequencing sample was made of PBMCs. The origin of this receptor is a man aged 25-45 years in good health and CMV-seropositive. The CDR3 protein is CASSQDLVGDTEAFF. CDR3 DNA: TGCGCCAGCAGCCAAGATTTGGTAGGGGACACTGAAGCTTTCTTT.